There are many counts of the clone carrying this T cell receptor beta chain. Its antigen is not known. This record belongs to a study of CD8+CD57+ T cells in acquired aplastic anemia. On the study more broadly: CD4+ and CD8+ cells, once sorted, gave DNA averaging roughly 3.4 ug.

V was clipped by 10 bases and J by 6 bases; unmatched bases: 11. The CDR3 contains 13 residues. Germline CDR1 SNHLY, CDR2 FYNNEI. Genomic DNA constituted the template upon which TCR beta VDJ and CDR3 profiling was performed. TCRdb recomputed calls from the reads with MiXCR, one row per CDR3 protein. This sample has hundreds of thousands of distinct CDR3 sequences, with around 68% found just once. General study results and limits: In common between the patients and the controls were some 29 CD8+ CDR3 sequences.

The sequence was collected from a human donor in good health, serving as a control. The chain is built from TRBV2 and TRBJ1-1; 7 nucleotides agree with TRBD1. The sequencing input was sorted CD4+, CD8+, or CD8+CD57+ T cells (not recorded which) from PBMCs. The CDR3 DNA is TGTGCCAACATACGATTCACAGGGGCTGAAGCTTTCTTT. It encodes CANIRFTGAEAFF.